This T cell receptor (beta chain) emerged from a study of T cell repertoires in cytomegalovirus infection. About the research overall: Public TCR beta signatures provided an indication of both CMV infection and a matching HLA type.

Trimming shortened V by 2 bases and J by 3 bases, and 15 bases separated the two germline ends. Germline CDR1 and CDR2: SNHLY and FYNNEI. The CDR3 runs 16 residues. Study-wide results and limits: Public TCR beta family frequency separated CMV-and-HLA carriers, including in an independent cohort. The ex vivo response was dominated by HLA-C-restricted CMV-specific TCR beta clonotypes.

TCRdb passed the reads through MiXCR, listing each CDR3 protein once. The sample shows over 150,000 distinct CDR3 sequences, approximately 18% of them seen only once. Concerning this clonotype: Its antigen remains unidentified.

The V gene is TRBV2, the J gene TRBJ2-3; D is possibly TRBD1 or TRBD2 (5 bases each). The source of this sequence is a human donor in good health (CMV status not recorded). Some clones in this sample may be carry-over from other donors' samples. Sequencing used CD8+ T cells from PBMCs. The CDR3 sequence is CASSELVLGVTDTQYF. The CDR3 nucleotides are TGTGCCAGCAGTGAACTGGTATTGGGGGTTACAGATACGCAGTATTTT.